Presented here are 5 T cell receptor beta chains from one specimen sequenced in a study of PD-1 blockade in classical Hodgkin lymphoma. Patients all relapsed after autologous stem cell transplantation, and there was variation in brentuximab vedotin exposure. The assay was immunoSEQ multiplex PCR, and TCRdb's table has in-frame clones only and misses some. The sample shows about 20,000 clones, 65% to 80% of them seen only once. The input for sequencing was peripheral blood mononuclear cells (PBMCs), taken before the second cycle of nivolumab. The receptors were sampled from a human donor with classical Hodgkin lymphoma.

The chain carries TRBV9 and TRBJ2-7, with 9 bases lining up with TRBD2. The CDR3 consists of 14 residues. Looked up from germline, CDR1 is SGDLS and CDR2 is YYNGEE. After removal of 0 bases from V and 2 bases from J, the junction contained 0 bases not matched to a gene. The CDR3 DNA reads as TGTGCCAGCAGCGTAGGACTAGCGGCCTACGAGCAGTACTTC. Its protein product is CASSVGLAAYEQYF. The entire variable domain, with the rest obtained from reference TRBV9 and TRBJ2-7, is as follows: DSGVTQTPKHLITATGQRVTLRCSPRSGDLSVYWYQQSLDQGLQFLIQYYNGEERAKGNILERFSAQQFPDLHSELNLSSLELGDSALYFCASSVGLAAYEQYFGPGTRLTVT.

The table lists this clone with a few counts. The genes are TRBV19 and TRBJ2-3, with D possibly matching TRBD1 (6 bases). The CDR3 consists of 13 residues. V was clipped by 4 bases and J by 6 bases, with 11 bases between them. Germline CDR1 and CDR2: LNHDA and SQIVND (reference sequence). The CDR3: CASSKGVSDTQYF. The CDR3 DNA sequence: TGTGCCAGTAGTAAGGGGGTTAGCGATACGCAGTATTTT.

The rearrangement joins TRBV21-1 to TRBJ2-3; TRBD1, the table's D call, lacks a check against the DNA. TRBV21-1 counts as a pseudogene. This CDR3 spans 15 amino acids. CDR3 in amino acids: CASSVWDRVADTQYF. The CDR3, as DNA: TGTGCCAGCAGCGTCTGGGACAGGGTCGCAGATACGCAGTATTTT.

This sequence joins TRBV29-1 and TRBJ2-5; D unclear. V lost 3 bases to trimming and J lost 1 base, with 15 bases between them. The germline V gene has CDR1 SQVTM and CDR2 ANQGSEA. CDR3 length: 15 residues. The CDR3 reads CSVEVLLVVQETQYF. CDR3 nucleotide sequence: TGCAGCGTTGAGGTTCTCTTAGTTGTCCAAGAGACCCAGTACTTC.

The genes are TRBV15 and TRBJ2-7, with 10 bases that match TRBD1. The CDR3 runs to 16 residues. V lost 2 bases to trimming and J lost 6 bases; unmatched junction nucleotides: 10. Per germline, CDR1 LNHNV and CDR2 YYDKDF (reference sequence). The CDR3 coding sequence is TGTGCCACCAGCAGAAAACTCTCCGGGGACAGGGGCGAGCAGTACTTC. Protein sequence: CATSRKLSGDRGEQYF.